A selection of T cell receptor beta chains follows, all from one sample in a study of shared clonotypes between healthy human individuals. Using immunoSEQ multiplex PCR, the repertoire was profiled, and TCRdb retains in-frame clones only, with some absent. The profile shows 2 million to 2.5 million clones, approximately 95% of them singletons. Sequenced material: naive CD4+ T cells from PBMCs. The receptors originated from a man aged 18-30 years in good health. Some clones in this sample may be carry-over from other donors' samples. Each CDR3 is given with its conserved first and last residue. The D gene is left open where the match is weak. Size values are once, few and many counts, or a class for expanded clones, and some rows have none.

V: TRBV11-2
D: -
size: -
J: TRBJ2-3
DNA: TGTGCCAGCAGCTTAGCTATTACAGATACGCAGTATTTT
CDR3: CASSLAITDTQYF

V: TRBV7-8
D: -
size: -
J: TRBJ2-7
DNA: TGTGCCAGCAGCTTATCGGCCTACGAGCAGTACTTC
CDR3: CASSLSAYEQYF

V: TRBV18
D: -
size: -
J: TRBJ1-1
DNA: TGTGCCAGCTCACCACGCTTACCGGGCGCAGATACTGAAGCTTTCTTT
CDR3: CASSPRLPGADTEAFF

V: TRBV2
D: -
size: -
J: TRBJ2-3
DNA: TGTGCCAGCAGTGAACTAGGTGGTATTTCAGATACGCAGTATTTT
CDR3: CASSELGGISDTQYF

V: TRBV30
D: -
size: once
J: TRBJ1-3
DNA: TGTGCCTGGACATCGAACTGGGCAGTCGTTGGAAACACCATATATTTT
CDR3: CAWTSNWAVVGNTIYF

V: TRBV28
D: -
size: -
J: TRBJ2-7
DNA: TGTGCCAGCAGTTTATCCGGCGGAGTCTCCTACGAGCAGTACTTC
CDR3: CASSLSGGVSYEQYF

V: TRBV28
D: -
size: -
J: TRBJ2-5
DNA: TGTGCCAGCAGTTTGCCTAGGCGCGAGACCCAGTACTTC
CDR3: CASSLPRRETQYF

V: TRBV5-1
D: -
size: -
J: TRBJ2-7
DNA: TGCGCCAGCAGCTTACTTGCTGCGAGCTCCTACGAGCAGTACTTC
CDR3: CASSLLAASSYEQYF

V: TRBV4-3
D: -
size: once
J: TRBJ1-1
DNA: TGCGCCAGCAGCCAAGTAGTGGGAAACACTGAAGCTTTCTTT
CDR3: CASSQVVGNTEAFF

V: TRBV5-6
D: -
size: -
J: TRBJ2-7
DNA: TGTGCCAGCAGCTTGGTGGGCCCGAGCTCCTACGAGCAGTACTTC
CDR3: CASSLVGPSSYEQYF

V: TRBV2
D: -
size: -
J: TRBJ1-2
DNA: TGTGCCAGCAGTGAAGCGTATGGGGCGGTCGGCTACACCTTC
CDR3: CASSEAYGAVGYTF

V: TRBV9
D: TRBD1
size: -
J: TRBJ2-7
DNA: TGTGCCAGCAGCCCGCGGGACAGGTCTTACGAGCAGTACTTC
CDR3: CASSPRDRSYEQYF

V: TRBV6-4
D: -
size: -
J: TRBJ2-5
DNA: TGTGCCAGCAGTCATAGCCCAGTAGAGACCCAGTACTTC
CDR3: CASSHSPVETQYF